The rows below give T cell receptor beta chains drawn from one sample of a study of blood T cell repertoires in COVID-19. This table comes from immunoSEQ multiplex PCR, and its TCRdb copy is limited to in-frame clones, with some not included. This table has under 300,000 clones, roughly 85% appearing once. Sequences were obtained from peripheral blood. These receptors all come from a woman aged 30 to 39 with active or convalescent COVID-19. Both conserved end residues are part of each CDR3. D genes are given only for firm matches.

TRBV4-3 TRBD1 CASSQDPQGEFAGNTIYF
TRBV6-2/TRBV6-3 TRBD1 CASSYYSTGKDGELFF
TRBV5-5 NA CASSSGESSGNTIYF
TRBV23-1 NA CASSLGVPFKLGGTFAYEQYF
TRBV5-1 NA CASRPITGIYGYTF
TRBV19 NA CASSPSGTRAGNTIYF
TRBV5-1 TRBD1 CASSETGEGYQPQHF
TRBV3-1/TRBV3-2 NA CASSQSRGRDGYTF
TRBV25-1 TRBD1 CASSESGRGTSYGYTF
TRBV4-1 TRBD1 CASSQEGTETYGYTF
TRBV19 NA CASSMGRGNTIYF
TRBV18 NA CASSPVSSGIAKNIQYF
TRBV30 NA CAWGEGHAYGYTF
TRBV7-2 TRBD1 CASRDRGGRSSYEQYF
TRBV2 TRBD1 CASGQDLNNFYGYTF
TRBV6-6 NA CASSSPGHIAKNIQYF
TRBV7-2 NA CASSLKRGVTEAFF
TRBV10-3 NA CAAAGDTEAFF
TRBV3-1/TRBV3-2 NA CASSPCPPQGRTFF
TRBV6-5 TRBD1 CASRTAQGARTEQYF
TRBV15 NA CATSREAAQETQYF
TRBV25-1 NA CASSEYRLEGSYGYTF
TRBV6-2/TRBV6-3 TRBD2 CASSFGLAGVLDTQYF
TRBV25-1 NA CASSEGEAVGYTF
TRBV7-3 TRBD1 CASSYGTGAEAFF
TRBV6-6 NA CASSLTGSQGTEAFF
TRBV5-1 TRBD2 CASSLGTSGAETQYF
TRBV5-1 NA CASSLESRNTEAFF
TRBV9 TRBD1 CASSTGTGDGYTF
TRBV18 NA CASSPGQNNSPLHF
TRBV27 NA CASRRRGYSPLHF
TRBV5-4 TRBD1 CASSSLQGANTGELFF
TRBV6-2/TRBV6-3 NA CASSYSNSVGALFQPQHF
TRBV7-2 NA CASSSLGFFGKLFF
TRBV7-9 NA CASSLVSGVVETQYF
TRBV15 TRBD2 CATSRDRRPAGNPSTDTQYF
TRBV6-1 NA CASSEGGMGAYQPQHF
TRBV10-2 TRBD2 CASSEASGATGELFF
TRBV12-3/TRBV12-4 TRBD1 CATQTGILGGYTF
TRBV11-3 NA CASSLGSGTEAFF
TRBV3-1/TRBV3-2 TRBD1 CASSRRQGDNEQFF
TRBV28 NA CASSLRAGYGYTF
TRBV6-5 NA CASSYSRGTYEQYF
TRBV20-1 NA CSASPHLEYTDTQYF
TRBV2 TRBD1 CASKGQGLYGYTF
TRBV18 NA CASSQDIQETQYF
TRBV30 NA CAWSEVNTGELFF
TRBV5-1 NA CASSRTGFPEQYF
TRBV30 TRBD1 CAWGQGIRNTEAFF
TRBV7-2 TRBD2 CASTIRSSGFYNEQFF
TRBV4-3 NA CASSQDQGGRNYGYTF
TRBV7-2 TRBD1 CASSPGQGGYGYTF
TRBV7-9 TRBD2 CASSPRGGGSSSTDTQYF
TRBV27 TRBD1 CASSLGTGGEGTEAFF
TRBV6-2/TRBV6-3 NA CASSPQGALGTDTQYF
TRBV27 TRBD1 CASMHRGGGYTF
TRBV3-1/TRBV3-2 NA CASSQDPSGPYEQYF
TRBV3-1/TRBV3-2 NA CASSQERYTEAFF
TRBV5-1 TRBD1 CASSFSIGTGRSYNSPLHF
TRBV9 TRBD1 CASSAADRADYGYTF